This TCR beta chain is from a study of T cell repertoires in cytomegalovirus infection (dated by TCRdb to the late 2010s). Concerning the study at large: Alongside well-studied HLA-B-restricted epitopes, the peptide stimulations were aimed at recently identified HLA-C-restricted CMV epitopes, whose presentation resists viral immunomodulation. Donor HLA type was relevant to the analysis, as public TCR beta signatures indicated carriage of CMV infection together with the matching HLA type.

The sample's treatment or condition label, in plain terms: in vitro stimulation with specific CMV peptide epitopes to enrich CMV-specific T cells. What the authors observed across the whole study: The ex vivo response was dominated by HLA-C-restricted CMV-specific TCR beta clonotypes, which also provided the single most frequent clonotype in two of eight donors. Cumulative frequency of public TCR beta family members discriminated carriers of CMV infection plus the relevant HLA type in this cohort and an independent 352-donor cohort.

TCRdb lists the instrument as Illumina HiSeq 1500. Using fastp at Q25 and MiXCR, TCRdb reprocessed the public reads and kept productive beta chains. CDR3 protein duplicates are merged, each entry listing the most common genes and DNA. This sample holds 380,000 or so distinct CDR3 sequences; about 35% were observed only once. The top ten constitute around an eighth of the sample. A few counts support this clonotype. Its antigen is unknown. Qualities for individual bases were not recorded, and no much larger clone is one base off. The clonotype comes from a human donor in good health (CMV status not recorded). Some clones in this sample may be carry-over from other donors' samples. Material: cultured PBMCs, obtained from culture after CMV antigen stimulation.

CDR3 sequence: CALDRAPKSSGANVLTF. At the DNA level, the sequence is TGTGCCCTGGATAGGGCTCCCAAGAGCTCTGGGGCCAACGTCCTGACTTTC. This sequence uses TRBV10-3 and TRBJ2-6; the D gene is unclear. CDR1 and CDR2 are drawn from the germline V gene: ENHRY, SYGVKD. V was cut back by 11 bases and J by 0 bases, leaving a gap of 20 bases between them. CDR3 length: 17 amino acids, cysteine to phenylalanine. Only CDR3 DNA is held: 51 bases, read in frame from base 1.